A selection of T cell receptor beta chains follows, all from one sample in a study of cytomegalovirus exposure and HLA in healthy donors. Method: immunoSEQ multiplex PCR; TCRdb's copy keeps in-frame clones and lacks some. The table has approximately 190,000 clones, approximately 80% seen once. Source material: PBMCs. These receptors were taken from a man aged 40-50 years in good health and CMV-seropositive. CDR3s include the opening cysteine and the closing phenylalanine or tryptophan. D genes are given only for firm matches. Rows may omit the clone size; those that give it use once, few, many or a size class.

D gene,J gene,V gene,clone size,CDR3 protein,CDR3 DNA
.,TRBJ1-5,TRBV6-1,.,CASTDPRVSNQPQHF,TGTGCCAGCACCGATCCCAGGGTTAGCAATCAGCCCCAGCATTTT
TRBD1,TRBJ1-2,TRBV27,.,CASSFHRGLGGYTF,TGTGCCAGCAGTTTTCACAGGGGGCTTGGCGGCTACACCTTC
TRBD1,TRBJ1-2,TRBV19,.,CASSPRTGPGGYTF,TGTGCCAGTAGTCCCCGGACAGGGCCCGGTGGCTACACCTTC
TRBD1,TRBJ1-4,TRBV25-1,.,CASSVDRGWGEKLFF,TGTGCCAGCAGTGTAGACAGGGGTTGGGGTGAAAAACTGTTTTTT
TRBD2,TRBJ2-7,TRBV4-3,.,CASSRARGTSGEQYF,TGCGCCAGCAGCCGAGCACGCGGGACTAGCGGTGAGCAGTACTTC
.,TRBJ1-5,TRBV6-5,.,CASSLDSLKGPQHF,TGTGCCAGCAGCCTGGACAGCCTCAAGGGGCCCCAGCATTTT
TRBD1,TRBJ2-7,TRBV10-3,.,CAINPGQRAYEQYF,TGTGCCATCAACCCGGGACAGAGAGCTTACGAGCAGTACTTC
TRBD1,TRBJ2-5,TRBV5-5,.,CASSLNRGQETQYF,TGTGCCAGCAGCTTGAACAGGGGGCAAGAGACCCAGTACTTC
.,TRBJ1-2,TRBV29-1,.,CSVGRSANYGYTF,TGCAGCGTCGGGAGGAGTGCTAACTATGGCTACACCTTC
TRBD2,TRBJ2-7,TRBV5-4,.,CASSLGLAGVFGEQYF,TGTGCCAGCAGCTTGGGGCTAGCGGGAGTGTTCGGGGAGCAGTACTTC
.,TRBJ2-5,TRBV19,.,CASSTRGGGKETQYF,TGTGCCAGTAGTACCCGCGGAGGAGGGAAAGAGACCCAGTACTTC
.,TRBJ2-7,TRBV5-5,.,CASSSLLTGFEQYF,TGTGCCAGCAGCTCTCTTCTTACAGGGTTCGAGCAGTACTTC
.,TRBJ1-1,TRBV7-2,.,CASSPTVVTEAFF,TGTGCCAGCAGCCCGACAGTTGTCACTGAAGCTTTCTTT
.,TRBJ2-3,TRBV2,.,CASSPADTQYF,TGTGCCAGCAGCCCCGCAGATACGCAGTATTTT
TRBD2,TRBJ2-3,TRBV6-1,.,CASSGQARGLAGGDTQYF,TGTGCCAGCAGTGGCCAAGCCCGGGGACTAGCGGGGGGGGATACGCAGTATTTT
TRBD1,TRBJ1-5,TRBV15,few,CATSRGGQGDQPQHF,TGTGCCACCAGCAGAGGAGGACAGGGCGATCAGCCCCAGCATTTT
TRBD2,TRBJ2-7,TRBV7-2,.,CASSLGGLAGRNRYF,TGTGCCAGCAGCTTAGGTGGACTAGCGGGACGGAATCGGTACTTC
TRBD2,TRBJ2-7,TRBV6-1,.,CASSDLGGNSYEQYF,TGTGCCAGCAGTGACCTGGGAGGGAACTCCTACGAGCAGTACTTC
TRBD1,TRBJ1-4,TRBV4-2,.,CASSQAGTGREKLFF,TGTGCCAGCAGCCAAGCCGGGACAGGGCGTGAAAAACTGTTTTTT
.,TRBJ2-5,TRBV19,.,CASSPQGLGETQYF,TGTGCCAGTAGTCCCCAGGGGTTGGGAGAGACCCAGTACTTC
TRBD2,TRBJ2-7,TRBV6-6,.,CASRVAGEVNEQYF,TGTGCCAGCAGGGTAGCGGGAGAAGTCAACGAGCAGTACTTC
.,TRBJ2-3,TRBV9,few,CASSGIQRSTDTQYF,TGTGCCAGCAGCGGAATCCAGCGGAGCACAGATACGCAGTATTTT
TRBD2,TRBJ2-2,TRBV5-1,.,CASSLGLAGGAGELFF,TGCGCCAGCAGCTTGGGACTAGCGGGAGGGGCCGGGGAGCTGTTTTTT
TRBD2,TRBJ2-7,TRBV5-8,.,CASSFSGRPYKSYEQYF,TGTGCCAGCAGCTTCAGCGGGAGGCCTTATAAATCCTACGAGCAGTACTTC
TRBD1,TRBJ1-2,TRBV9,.,CASSGQGIGYGYTF,TGTGCCAGCAGCGGACAGGGTATCGGCTATGGCTACACCTTC
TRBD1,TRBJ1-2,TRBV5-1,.,CASSLGGTGKYGYTF,TGCGCCAGCAGCTTGGGAGGGACAGGGAAGTATGGCTACACCTTC
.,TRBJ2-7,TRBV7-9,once,CSSRSEGRGEQYF,TGTTCCAGCAGATCTGAGGGCCGTGGGGAGCAGTACTTC
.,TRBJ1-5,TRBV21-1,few,CASSRRESLNQPQHF,TGTGCCAGCAGCCGTCGGGAGAGCCTCAATCAGCCCCAGCATTTT
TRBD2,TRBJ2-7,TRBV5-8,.,CASSLVLAGGYEQYF,TGTGCCAGCAGCTTGGTACTAGCGGGGGGCTACGAGCAGTACTTC
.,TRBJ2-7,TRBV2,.,CASSLRDTYEQYF,TGTGCCAGCAGTCTCCGGGACACCTACGAGCAGTACTTC
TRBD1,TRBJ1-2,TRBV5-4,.,CASRYGQGYGYTF,TGTGCCAGCAGATACGGACAGGGCTATGGCTACACCTTC
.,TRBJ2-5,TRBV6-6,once,CASSNTGLQETQYF,TGTGCCAGCAGTAACACCGGGTTACAAGAAACCCAGTACTTC
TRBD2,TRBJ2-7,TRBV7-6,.,CASSLGGLAGANEQYF,TGTGCCAGCAGCTTAGGGGGACTAGCGGGAGCTAACGAGCAGTACTTC
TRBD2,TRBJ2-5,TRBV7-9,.,CSSSPLAGVEEAQYF,TGTTCCAGCAGCCCTCTAGCGGGAGTTGAAGAGGCCCAGTACTTC
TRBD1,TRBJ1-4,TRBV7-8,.,CASSSTQTGSKLFF,TGTGCCAGCAGCTCCACCCAGACAGGGAGCAAACTGTTTTTT
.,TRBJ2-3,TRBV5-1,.,CASSLGAARTDTQYF,TGCGCCAGCAGTCTGGGAGCCGCTCGCACAGATACGCAGTATTTT
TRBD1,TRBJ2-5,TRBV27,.,CATQPGQGFGETQYF,TGTGCCACCCAACCGGGACAGGGCTTTGGAGAGACCCAGTACTTC